The rows below give T cell receptor beta chains drawn from one sample of a study of metastatic and nonmetastatic thyroid tumors. Using MiXCR, TCRdb reanalyzed the PCR reads. Of under 35,000 clones detected, about 15% appear once; the ten largest clones hold 4.5% to 5.5%. Sequencing was carried out using blood. The receptor set was obtained from a female donor with papillary thyroid cancer or a benign thyroid nodule (not recorded which). Some clones in this sample may be carry-over from other donors' samples. The CDR3 runs from the conserved cysteine through the conserved F or W. Not every row has a clone size; where given, it reads once, few, many or a size class.

CDR3aa: CSAPIGGGYEQYF
len: 13
v_gene: TRBV20-1
abundance: -
j_gene: TRBJ2-7

CDR3aa: CASSVEGYSYEQYF
len: 14
v_gene: TRBV2
abundance: many
j_gene: TRBJ2-7

CDR3aa: CASSYPGVADTQYF
len: 14
v_gene: TRBV6-2/TRBV6-3
abundance: many
j_gene: TRBJ2-3

CDR3aa: CASSPPPGGAAGANVLTF
len: 18
v_gene: TRBV11-2
abundance: -
j_gene: TRBJ2-6

CDR3aa: CASSTYQGAGYNEQFF
len: 16
v_gene: TRBV7-2
abundance: many
j_gene: TRBJ2-1

CDR3aa: CASSMGLQGSSSYNEQFF
len: 18
v_gene: TRBV19
abundance: -
j_gene: TRBJ2-1

CDR3aa: CASSHPPTNQPQHF
len: 14
v_gene: TRBV4-1
abundance: many
j_gene: TRBJ1-5

CDR3aa: CASNTGDTGANVLTF
len: 15
v_gene: TRBV5-1
abundance: -
j_gene: TRBJ2-6

CDR3aa: CASSQDLGGLGETQYF
len: 16
v_gene: TRBV4-1
abundance: many
j_gene: TRBJ2-5

CDR3aa: CASSPRTGDSYYEQYF
len: 16
v_gene: TRBV11-2
abundance: -
j_gene: TRBJ2-7

CDR3aa: CAITRTSGEQYF
len: 12
v_gene: TRBV6-1
abundance: medium-sized
j_gene: TRBJ2-7

CDR3aa: CASSRREGTTDTQYF
len: 15
v_gene: TRBV2
abundance: few
j_gene: TRBJ2-3

CDR3aa: CASVRADREAFF
len: 12
v_gene: TRBV28
abundance: many
j_gene: TRBJ1-1

CDR3aa: CASSLVSGGYNEQFF
len: 15
v_gene: TRBV5-6
abundance: few
j_gene: TRBJ2-1

CDR3aa: CASSFSPGSNTGELFF
len: 16
v_gene: TRBV5-1
abundance: many
j_gene: TRBJ2-2

CDR3aa: CASSQAGYGEGGYTF
len: 15
v_gene: TRBV3-1
abundance: many
j_gene: TRBJ1-2

CDR3aa: CASTGSSTELFGNTIYF
len: 17
v_gene: TRBV6-1
abundance: few
j_gene: TRBJ1-3

CDR3aa: CASSLSGGHGYEQYF
len: 15
v_gene: TRBV28
abundance: many
j_gene: TRBJ2-7

CDR3aa: CASSEGRGLGGYTF
len: 14
v_gene: TRBV6-1
abundance: many
j_gene: TRBJ1-2

CDR3aa: CASSAHGRSSYEQYF
len: 15
v_gene: TRBV9
abundance: many
j_gene: TRBJ2-7

CDR3aa: CASSPEPGLAGERFITDTQYF
len: 21
v_gene: TRBV4-2
abundance: few
j_gene: TRBJ2-3

CDR3aa: CASSMKFVSGRGKNTGELFF
len: 20
v_gene: TRBV19
abundance: -
j_gene: TRBJ2-2

CDR3aa: CASSTTGAVGYTF
len: 13
v_gene: TRBV12-3/TRBV12-4
abundance: many
j_gene: TRBJ1-2

CDR3aa: CSALRDASYGYTF
len: 13
v_gene: TRBV20-1
abundance: many
j_gene: TRBJ1-2

CDR3aa: CASSYSNRGNTEAFF
len: 15
v_gene: TRBV6-5
abundance: many
j_gene: TRBJ1-1

CDR3aa: CASSLEGSANTGELFF
len: 16
v_gene: TRBV5-1
abundance: many
j_gene: TRBJ2-2

CDR3aa: CASSYRQGLSLHF
len: 13
v_gene: TRBV6-5
abundance: medium-sized
j_gene: TRBJ1-6

CDR3aa: CASKERVGSETQYF
len: 14
v_gene: TRBV6-1
abundance: many
j_gene: TRBJ2-5

CDR3aa: CASSERTGTNIQYF
len: 14
v_gene: TRBV28
abundance: many
j_gene: TRBJ2-4

CDR3aa: CASSLVPSGGVEQYF
len: 15
v_gene: TRBV7-2
abundance: -
j_gene: TRBJ2-7

CDR3aa: CASSAGGRSTDTQYF
len: 15
v_gene: TRBV27
abundance: many
j_gene: TRBJ2-3

CDR3aa: CAIRGDSFSYNEQFF
len: 15
v_gene: TRBV10-3
abundance: many
j_gene: TRBJ2-1

CDR3aa: CASSLVSVGYNEQFF
len: 15
v_gene: TRBV11-2
abundance: -
j_gene: TRBJ2-1

CDR3aa: CASFSTGGIGNTIYF
len: 15
v_gene: TRBV6-1
abundance: medium-sized
j_gene: TRBJ1-3

CDR3aa: CASSLQITTEGDTQYF
len: 16
v_gene: TRBV5-1
abundance: many
j_gene: TRBJ2-3

CDR3aa: CASQWGTRGSNQPQHF
len: 16
v_gene: TRBV28
abundance: many
j_gene: TRBJ1-5

CDR3aa: CAGSYSRGWDRVVTEAFF
len: 18
v_gene: TRBV6-2/TRBV6-3
abundance: -
j_gene: TRBJ1-1

CDR3aa: CASRGPGLAYEQYF
len: 14
v_gene: TRBV28
abundance: -
j_gene: TRBJ2-7

CDR3aa: CASRFSPGVNIQYF
len: 14
v_gene: TRBV5-1
abundance: many
j_gene: TRBJ2-4

CDR3aa: CASSANWDPAYNSPLHF
len: 17
v_gene: TRBV2
abundance: many
j_gene: TRBJ1-6

CDR3aa: CASSHTETQYF
len: 11
v_gene: TRBV11-1
abundance: many
j_gene: TRBJ2-5

CDR3aa: CASSREGEGSYEQYF
len: 15
v_gene: TRBV4-2
abundance: once
j_gene: TRBJ2-7

CDR3aa: CASSLPGLEQYF
len: 12
v_gene: TRBV7-9
abundance: many
j_gene: TRBJ2-7

CDR3aa: CASSLPGQLSHEQYF
len: 15
v_gene: TRBV5-1
abundance: many
j_gene: TRBJ2-7

CDR3aa: CASSTGLAVSYNEQFF
len: 16
v_gene: TRBV9
abundance: many
j_gene: TRBJ2-1

CDR3aa: CASSVQGEAFF
len: 11
v_gene: TRBV2
abundance: many
j_gene: TRBJ1-1

CDR3aa: CASSHYAQGTEAFF
len: 14
v_gene: TRBV7-9
abundance: many
j_gene: TRBJ1-1

CDR3aa: CASSLDSRKGELFF
len: 14
v_gene: TRBV7-3
abundance: many
j_gene: TRBJ2-2

CDR3aa: CASSIGTSGNQPQHF
len: 15
v_gene: TRBV18
abundance: many
j_gene: TRBJ1-5